The 15 T cell receptor beta chains below were found in one sample sequenced in a study of blood T cell repertoires in COVID-19. Generated by immunoSEQ multiplex PCR, the TCRdb table keeps only in-frame clones and is missing some. The sample lists approximately 50,000 clones, about 81% occurring once. Material: peripheral blood. These receptors were collected from a man between 60 and 75 years old with COVID-19, enrolled during active disease.

The chain links TRBV20-1 to TRBJ2-7; TRBD1 matches at 10 bases. The CDR3 has 16 amino acids. Germline V gene lookup returns CDR1 DFQATT and CDR2 SNEGSKA (reference sequence). V lost 3 bases to trimming and J lost 7 bases; unmatched junction nucleotides: 15. This chain's CDR3 is CSASEGKGQGSREQYF. CDR3 in DNA: TGCAGTGCTAGTGAGGGAAAGGGACAGGGGTCGCGGGAGCAGTACTTC.

This sequence joins TRBV3-1 (or the pseudogene TRBV3-2) and TRBJ1-1; weak D call: TRBD1 (5 bases). Germline loops: CDR1 LGHDT, CDR2 YNNKEL (reference sequence). The CDR3 is made up of 16 amino acids. Trimming stripped 4 bases from V and 0 bases from J, with 15 bases between. The CDR3: CASSPHGRAVNTEAFF. The CDR3 nucleotides are TGTGCCAGCAGCCCCCACGGCAGGGCGGTGAACACTGAAGCTTTCTTT.

This clone was seen just once. V is TRBV11-3 and J is TRBJ2-5, with 11 bases lining up with TRBD1. The CDR3 has 17 residues. V was clipped by 4 bases and J by 2 bases; unmatched bases: 9. Germline V CDR1 and CDR2: SGHNT, YENEEA. As DNA, the CDR3 is TGTGCCAGCAGCTCCGGCGGACAGGGGGCCCCTCAAGAGACCCAGTACTTC. Translation gives CASSSGGQGAPQETQYF.

V is TRBV9 and J is TRBJ2-5; TRBD1 aligns across 8 bases. V lost 6 bases to trimming and J lost 4 bases; unmatched junction nucleotides: 5. The CDR3 has 13 amino acids. The germline CDR1 and CDR2 sequences are SGDLS and YYNGEE. Here the CDR3 DNA reads TGTGCCAGCAACCAGGGGGCGGGAGAGACCCAGTACTTC. It encodes CASNQGAGETQYF.

This chain joins TRBV19 and TRBJ2-1, with 9 positions matching TRBD2. This CDR3 contains 14 residues. Germline V lookup: CDR1 LNHDA, CDR2 SQIVND (reference sequence). V shed 4 bases, J shed 9 bases, and the junction held 7 bases outside the gene matches. CDR3 region: CASSTSGAGGEQFF. In nucleotides, the CDR3 is TGTGCCAGTAGTACTAGCGGGGCCGGGGGTGAGCAGTTCTTC.

This clone was found a few times. This chain links TRBV4-1 with TRBJ1-6, with TRBD1 as a possible D gene (5 bases). Trimming shortened V by 3 bases and J by 6 bases, and 6 bases separated the two germline ends. The CDR3 extends over 13 amino acids. CDR1 is MGHRA, CDR2 YSYEKL, per germline. CDR3 sequence: CASSQTANSPLHF. The CDR3 DNA is TGCGCCAGCAGCCAGACAGCTAATTCACCCCTCCACTTT.

The chain couples TRBV3-1 (or the pseudogene TRBV3-2) to TRBJ1-2, with D possibly matching TRBD1 (6 bases). CDR3 length: 16 residues. The germline V and J ends were trimmed by 2 bases and 3 bases, with 16 bases remaining between them. Germline V gene lookup returns CDR1 LGHDT and CDR2 YNNKEL (reference sequence). The CDR3 sequence is CASSQTQGFLDYGYTF. Written as DNA, the CDR3 is TGTGCCAGCAGCCAAACTCAGGGGTTTTTGGACTATGGCTACACCTTC.

The chain uses TRBV10-3 and TRBJ2-3, with a tentative D call TRBD2 (6 bases). V lost 0 bases and J lost 6, with 16 bases in between. The germline V gene has CDR1 ENHRY and CDR2 SYGVKD. The CDR3 loop spans 16 amino acids. CDR3 sequence (DNA): TGTGCCATCAGTGAGTCAGGGCGGGACCGTGGGGATACGCAGTATTTT. This codes for CAISESGRDRGDTQYF.

The chain uses TRBV19 and TRBJ1-1; the match to TRBD1 covers 12 bases. The V and J ends lost 5 bases and 6 bases, in that order; junction bases with no gene match: 10. The CDR3 is made up of 16 amino acids. In germline, CDR1 is LNHDA, CDR2 SQIVND (reference sequence). CDR3 region: CASSPTGTGGLSEAFF. DNA for the CDR3: TGTGCCAGTAGTCCCACCGGGACAGGGGGCCTTTCTGAAGCTTTCTTT.

The chain recombines TRBV19 with TRBJ2-2; the match to TRBD2 covers 9 bases. V was clipped by 6 bases and J by 3 bases; unmatched bases: 11. This CDR3 region has 17 residues. CDR1 is LNHDA, CDR2 SQIVND, per germline (reference sequence). CDR3 in DNA: TGTGCCAGTAGCACAATAGCGGGAGCCCTCTACACCGGGGAGCTGTTTTTT. Protein sequence: CASSTIAGALYTGELFF.

The V and J genes are TRBV9 and TRBJ1-3, with 9 bases fitting TRBD1. The CDR3 consists of 17 residues. In germline, CDR1 is SGDLS, CDR2 YYNGEE. The ends lost 2 bases at V and 0 bases at J; junction bases unmatched: 6. The CDR3 here is CASSVGSTGGSGNTIYF. CDR3 coding DNA: TGTGCCAGCAGCGTGGGGTCGACAGGGGGCTCTGGAAACACCATATATTTT.

This clone occurred once. The chain is built from TRBV27 and TRBJ2-7; 7 bases match TRBD2. Per germline, CDR1 MNHEY and CDR2 SMNVEV (reference sequence). V shed 3 bases and J 1 base; nucleotides not matched to a gene: 6. This CDR3 is 15 amino acids long. CDR3 bases: TGTGCCAGCAGTTTCGGCGGGAGAGTATCCTACGAGCAGTACTTC. Residues: CASSFGGRVSYEQYF.

The rearrangement uses TRBV27 and TRBJ2-3; 12 positions match TRBD2. With 3 bases clipped from V and 3 bases from J, the junction kept 1 base outside the gene matches. The V gene's germline CDR1 is MNHEY and CDR2 SMNVEV (reference sequence). This CDR3 comprises 15 residues. The CDR3 loop is CASSLTSGRTDTQYF. In DNA, the CDR3 is TGTGCCAGCAGTTTGACTAGCGGGAGAACAGATACGCAGTATTTT.

V and J are TRBV3-1 (or the pseudogene TRBV3-2) and TRBJ1-2; D is undetermined. V lost 4 bases to trimming and J lost 0 bases, with 12 bases between them. The length of the CDR3 is 15 residues. Germline-derived CDR1 and CDR2 are LGHDT and YNNKEL (reference sequence). The CDR3 reads CASSPSTRTNYGYTF. The CDR3 DNA reads TGTGCCAGCAGCCCATCGACACGAACTAACTATGGCTACACCTTC.

In nucleotides, the CDR3 is TGTGCCAGCAGCTTAACGGGGGGCATGGGCACTGAAGCTTTCTTT. Protein product: CASSLTGGMGTEAFF. The chain links TRBV7-2 to TRBJ1-1; D possibly corresponds to TRBD1 (6 bases). Trimming shortened V by 2 bases and J by 4 bases, and 14 bases separated the two germline ends. The CDR3 length is 15 residues. Germline values: CDR1 SGHTA, CDR2 FQGNSA.